The clone carrying this TCR beta chain was counted ten times or more. What it recognizes is unknown. The sample belongs to a study of neurological immune-mediated disorders. General study points: Subjects shared no identical expanded-clone CDR3 amino acid sequences, suggesting private TCR-beta repertoires in all groups. The repertoires of 18 of 34 multiple sclerosis patients fell into one related-CDR3 cluster (a possible signature) under phylogenetic grouping. Falling below healthy controls, multiple sclerosis showed the least TCR clonal expansion, while HTLV-1-associated myelopathy showed the most.

With 10-nucleotide random UMIs, 5'RACE was used to make the cDNA. TCRdb re-called the 5' RACE reads through MiXCR, storing one row per CDR3 protein. The sample carries some 89,000 distinct CDR3 sequences, 3.5% to 4.5% recorded once. Time point noted: longitudinal time-point 3. CDR1 and CDR2 (germline): MDHEN, SYDVKM. This CDR3 region has 14 residues. V shed 3 bases and J shed 3 bases, with 9 bases lying between them. The genes are TRBV28 and TRBJ1-5; D unclear. The sample was PBMCs. The receptor was isolated from a woman aged 55-75 years with multiple sclerosis. The CDR3 is CASSLSPVNQPQHF. DNA for the CDR3: TGTGCCAGCAGTTTGTCGCCAGTCAATCAGCCCCAGCATTTT.